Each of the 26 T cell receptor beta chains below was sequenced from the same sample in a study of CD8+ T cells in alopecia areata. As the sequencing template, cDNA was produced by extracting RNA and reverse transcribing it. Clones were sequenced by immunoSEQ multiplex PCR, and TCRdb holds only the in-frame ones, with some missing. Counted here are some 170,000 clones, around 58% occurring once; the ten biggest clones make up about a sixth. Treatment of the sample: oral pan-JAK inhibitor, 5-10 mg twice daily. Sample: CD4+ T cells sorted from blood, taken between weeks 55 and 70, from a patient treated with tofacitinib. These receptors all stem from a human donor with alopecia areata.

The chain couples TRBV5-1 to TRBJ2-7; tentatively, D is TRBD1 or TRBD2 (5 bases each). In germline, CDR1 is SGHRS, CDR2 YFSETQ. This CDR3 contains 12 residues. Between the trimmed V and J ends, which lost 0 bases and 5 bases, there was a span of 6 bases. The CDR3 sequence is CASSLEGHEQYF. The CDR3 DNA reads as TGCGCCAGCAGCTTGGAGGGACACGAGCAGTACTTC. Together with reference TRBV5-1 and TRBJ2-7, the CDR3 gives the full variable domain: KAGVTQTPRYLIKTRGQQVTLSCSPISGHRSVSWYQQTPGQGLQFLFEYFSETQRNKGNFPGRFSGRQFSNSRSEMNVSTLELGDSALYLCASSLEGHEQYFGPGTRLTVT.

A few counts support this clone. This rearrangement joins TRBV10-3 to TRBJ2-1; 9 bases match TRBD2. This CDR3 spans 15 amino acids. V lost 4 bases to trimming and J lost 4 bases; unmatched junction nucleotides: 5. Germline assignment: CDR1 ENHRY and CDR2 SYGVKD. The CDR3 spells CAISGTSGSYNEQFF. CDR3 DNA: TGTGCCATCAGTGGTACTAGCGGGTCTTACAATGAGCAGTTCTTC.

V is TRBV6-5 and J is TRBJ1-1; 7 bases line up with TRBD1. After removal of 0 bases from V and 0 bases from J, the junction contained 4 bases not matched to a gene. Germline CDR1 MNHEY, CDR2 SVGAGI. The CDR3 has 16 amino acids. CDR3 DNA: TGTGCCAGCAGTTACTCGGCAGGGGGGATGAACACTGAAGCTTTCTTT. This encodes CASSYSAGGMNTEAFF.

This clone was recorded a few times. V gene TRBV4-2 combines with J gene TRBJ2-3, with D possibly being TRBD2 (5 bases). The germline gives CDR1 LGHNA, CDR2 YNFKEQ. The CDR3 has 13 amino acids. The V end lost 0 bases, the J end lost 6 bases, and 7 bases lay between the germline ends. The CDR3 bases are TGTGCCAGCAGCCAAGATACGGGGGATACGCAGTATTTT. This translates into CASSQDTGDTQYF.

The CDR3 loop reads CASDGYTF. CDR3 sequence (DNA): TGTGCCAGCGATGGCTACACCTTC. The chain employs TRBV30 and TRBJ1-2, with D uncertain. V lost 8 bases to trimming and J lost 6 bases, with 4 bases between them. The CDR3 spans 8 residues. The germline V gene has CDR1 GTSNPN and CDR2 SVGIG (reference sequence). The full variable domain, rest sourced from reference TRBV30 and TRBJ1-2, is SQTIHQWPATLVQPVGSPLSLECTVEGTSNPNLYWYRQAAGRGLQLLFYSVGIGQISSEVPQNLSASRPQDRQFILSSKKLLLSDSGFYLCASDGYTFGSGTRLTVV.

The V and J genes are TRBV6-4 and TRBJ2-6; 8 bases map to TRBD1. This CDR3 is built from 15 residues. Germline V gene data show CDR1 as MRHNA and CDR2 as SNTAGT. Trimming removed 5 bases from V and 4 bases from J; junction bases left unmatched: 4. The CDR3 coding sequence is TGTGCCAGCAGTAAGACAGGGGTCGGGGCCAACGTCCTGACTTTC. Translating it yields CASSKTGVGANVLTF.

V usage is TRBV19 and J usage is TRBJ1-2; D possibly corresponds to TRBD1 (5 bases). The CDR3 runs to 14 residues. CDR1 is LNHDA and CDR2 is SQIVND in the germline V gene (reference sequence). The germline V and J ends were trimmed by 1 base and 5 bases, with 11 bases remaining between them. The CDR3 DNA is TGTGCCAGTAGTATAGCGGGGGGAAGGTATGGCTACACCTTC. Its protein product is CASSIAGGRYGYTF.

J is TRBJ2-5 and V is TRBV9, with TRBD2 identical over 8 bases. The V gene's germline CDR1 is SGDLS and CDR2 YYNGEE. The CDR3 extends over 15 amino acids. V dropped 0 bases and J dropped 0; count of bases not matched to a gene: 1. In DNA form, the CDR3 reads TGTGCCAGCAGCGTAGGGGGACTAGACCAAGAGACCCAGTACTTC. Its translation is CASSVGGLDQETQYF.

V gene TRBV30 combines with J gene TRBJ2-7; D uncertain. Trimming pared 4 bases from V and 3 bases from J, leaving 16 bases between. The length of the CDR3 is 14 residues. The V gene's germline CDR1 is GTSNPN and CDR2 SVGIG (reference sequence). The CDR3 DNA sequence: TGTGCCTGGACCGTAGGGCCTAACTTCTACGAGCAGTACTTC. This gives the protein CAWTVGPNFYEQYF. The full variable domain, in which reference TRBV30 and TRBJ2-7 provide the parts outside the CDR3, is SQTIHQWPATLVQPVGSPLSLECTVEGTSNPNLYWYRQAAGRGLQLLFYSVGIGQISSEVPQNLSASRPQDRQFILSSKKLLLSDSGFYLCAWTVGPNFYEQYFGPGTRLTVT.

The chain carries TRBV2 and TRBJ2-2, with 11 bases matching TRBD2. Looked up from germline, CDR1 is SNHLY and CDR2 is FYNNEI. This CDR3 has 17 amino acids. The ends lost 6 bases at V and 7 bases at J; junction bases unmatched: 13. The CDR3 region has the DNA TGTGCCAGCAGGCCCGATAGCGGGGGGGCGCGGAGCGGGGAGCTGTTTTTT. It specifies CASRPDSGGARSGELFF.

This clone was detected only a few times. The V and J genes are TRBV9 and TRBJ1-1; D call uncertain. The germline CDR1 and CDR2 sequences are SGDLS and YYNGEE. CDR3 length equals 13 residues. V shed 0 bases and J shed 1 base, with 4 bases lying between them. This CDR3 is CASSVDRNTEAFF. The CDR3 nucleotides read TGTGCCAGCAGCGTAGACAGGAACACTGAAGCTTTCTTT. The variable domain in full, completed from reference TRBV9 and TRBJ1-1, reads DSGVTQTPKHLITATGQRVTLRCSPRSGDLSVYWYQQSLDQGLQFLIQYYNGEERAKGNILERFSAQQFPDLHSELNLSSLELGDSALYFCASSVDRNTEAFFGQGTRLTVV.

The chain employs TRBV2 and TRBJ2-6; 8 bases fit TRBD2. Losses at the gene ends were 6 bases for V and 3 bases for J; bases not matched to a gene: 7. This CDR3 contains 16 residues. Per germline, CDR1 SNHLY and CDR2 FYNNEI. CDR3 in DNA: TGTGCCAGCAGCCCAACGGGGGGGCTTGGGGCCAACGTCCTGACTTTC. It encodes CASSPTGGLGANVLTF.

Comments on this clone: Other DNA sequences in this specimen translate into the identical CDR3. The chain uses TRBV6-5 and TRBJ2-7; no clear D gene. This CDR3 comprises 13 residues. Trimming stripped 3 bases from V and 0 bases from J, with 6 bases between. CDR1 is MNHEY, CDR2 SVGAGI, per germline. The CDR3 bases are TGTGCCAGCAGTTATCGAGACTCCTACGAGCAGTACTTC. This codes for CASSYRDSYEQYF.

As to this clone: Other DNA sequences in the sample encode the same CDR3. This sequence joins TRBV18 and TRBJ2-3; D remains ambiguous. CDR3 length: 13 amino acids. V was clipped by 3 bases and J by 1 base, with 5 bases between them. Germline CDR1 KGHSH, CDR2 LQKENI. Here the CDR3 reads CASSPPGTDTQYF. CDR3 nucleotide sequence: TGTGCCAGCTCACCTCCGGGCACAGATACGCAGTATTTT.

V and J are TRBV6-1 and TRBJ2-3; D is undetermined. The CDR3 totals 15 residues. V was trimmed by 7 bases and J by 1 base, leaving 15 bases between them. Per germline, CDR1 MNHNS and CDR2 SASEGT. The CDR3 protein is CASTARVRGTDTQYF. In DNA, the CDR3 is TGTGCCAGCACCGCAAGGGTACGGGGCACAGATACGCAGTATTTT.

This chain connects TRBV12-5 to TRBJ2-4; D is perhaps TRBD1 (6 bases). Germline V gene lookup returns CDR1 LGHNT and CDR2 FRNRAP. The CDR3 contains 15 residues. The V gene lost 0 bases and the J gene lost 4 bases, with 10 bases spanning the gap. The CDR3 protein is CASGLVSGQKNIQYF. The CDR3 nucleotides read TGTGCTAGTGGTTTGGTGAGCGGACAGAAAAACATTCAGTACTTC.

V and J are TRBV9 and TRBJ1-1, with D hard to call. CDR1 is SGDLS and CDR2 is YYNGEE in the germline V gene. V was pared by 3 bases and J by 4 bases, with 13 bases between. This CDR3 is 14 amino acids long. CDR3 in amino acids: CASSGGWASTEAFF. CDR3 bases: TGTGCCAGCAGCGGGGGATGGGCCTCCACTGAAGCTTTCTTT.

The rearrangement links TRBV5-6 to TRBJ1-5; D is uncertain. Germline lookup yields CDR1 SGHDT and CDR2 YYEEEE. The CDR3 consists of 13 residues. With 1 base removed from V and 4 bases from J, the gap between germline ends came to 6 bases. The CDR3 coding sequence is TGTGCCAGCAGCTTGTACAGTAATCAGCCCCAGCATTTT. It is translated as CASSLYSNQPQHF.

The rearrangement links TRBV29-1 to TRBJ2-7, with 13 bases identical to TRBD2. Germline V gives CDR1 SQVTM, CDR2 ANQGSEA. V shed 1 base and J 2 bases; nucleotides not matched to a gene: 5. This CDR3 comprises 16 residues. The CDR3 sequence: CSVEGTSGGRTYEQYF. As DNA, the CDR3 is TGCAGCGTTGAAGGGACTAGCGGGGGCCGAACCTACGAGCAGTACTTC.

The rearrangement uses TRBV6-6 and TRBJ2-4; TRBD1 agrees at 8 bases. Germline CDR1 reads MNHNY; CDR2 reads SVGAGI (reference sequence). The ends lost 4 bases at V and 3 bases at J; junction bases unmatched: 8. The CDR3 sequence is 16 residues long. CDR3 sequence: CASSSTPGTGKNIQYF. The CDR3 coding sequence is TGTGCCAGCAGTTCAACCCCCGGGACAGGCAAAAACATTCAGTACTTC.

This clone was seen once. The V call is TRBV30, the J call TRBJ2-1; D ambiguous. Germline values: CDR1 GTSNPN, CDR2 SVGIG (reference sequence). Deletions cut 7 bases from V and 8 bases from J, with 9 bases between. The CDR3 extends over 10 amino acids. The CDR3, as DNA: TGTGCCTCGATAGCAGATGAGCAGTTCTTC. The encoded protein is CASIADEQFF.

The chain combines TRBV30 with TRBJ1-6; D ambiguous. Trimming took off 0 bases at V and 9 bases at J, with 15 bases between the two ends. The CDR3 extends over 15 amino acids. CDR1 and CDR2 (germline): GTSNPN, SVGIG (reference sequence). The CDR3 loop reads CAWSVGRLIGSPLHF. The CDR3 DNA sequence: TGTGCCTGGAGTGTAGGCAGGCTAATCGGTTCACCCCTCCACTTT.

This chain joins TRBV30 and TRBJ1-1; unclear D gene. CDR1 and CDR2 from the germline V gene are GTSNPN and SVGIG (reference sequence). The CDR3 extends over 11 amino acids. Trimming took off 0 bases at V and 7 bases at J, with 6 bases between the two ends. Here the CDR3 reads CAWSVLVEAFF. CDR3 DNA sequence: TGTGCCTGGAGTGTACTTGTTGAAGCTTTCTTT.

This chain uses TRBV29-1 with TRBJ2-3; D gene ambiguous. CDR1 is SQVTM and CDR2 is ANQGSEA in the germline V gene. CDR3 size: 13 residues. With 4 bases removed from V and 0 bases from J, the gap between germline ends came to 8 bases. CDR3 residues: CSVALRSTDTQYF. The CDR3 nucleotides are TGCAGCGTTGCGCTCCGTAGCACAGATACGCAGTATTTT.

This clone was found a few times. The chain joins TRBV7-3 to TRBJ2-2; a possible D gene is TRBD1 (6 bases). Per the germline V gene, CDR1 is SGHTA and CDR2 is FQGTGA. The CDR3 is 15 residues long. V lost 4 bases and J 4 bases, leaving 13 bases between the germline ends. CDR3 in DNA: TGTGCCAGCAGCTCTACAGGGTTAGGCACCGGGGAGCTGTTTTTT. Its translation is CASSSTGLGTGELFF.

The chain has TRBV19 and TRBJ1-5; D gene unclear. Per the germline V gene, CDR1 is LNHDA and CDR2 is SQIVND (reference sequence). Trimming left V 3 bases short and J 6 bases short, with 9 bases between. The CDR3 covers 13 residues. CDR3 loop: CASSMVGSQPQHF. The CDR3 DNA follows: TGTGCCAGTAGTATGGTGGGGTCTCAGCCCCAGCATTTT.